This is a list of T cell receptor beta chains from one sample in a study of high-grade serous ovarian cancer treatment subgroups. Produced via immunoSEQ multiplex PCR; TCRdb's table is partial and in-frame only. The table has roughly 6,000 clones, roughly 72% seen once. What was sequenced was tumor tissue. The receptors come from a human donor with high-grade serous ovarian cancer. Both conserved end residues are part of each CDR3.

V gene	J gene	CDR3 length	CDR3 protein
TRBV5-1	TRBJ2-7	14	CASSSGLDTYEQYF
TRBV29-1	TRBJ1-4	11	CSVHSGTQMFF
TRBV7-2	TRBJ2-2	15	CASSSKPLNTGELFF
TRBV11-2	TRBJ1-2	15	CASSLASGPNYGYTF
TRBV9	TRBJ1-2	14	CASSVGSANYGYTF
TRBV6-6	TRBJ2-7	13	CASSRTLAYEQYF
TRBV7-2	TRBJ1-6	12	CASSLIGTPLHF
TRBV4-1	TRBJ1-2	14	CASSQARTAPGYTF
TRBV13	TRBJ1-1	14	CASSLFGQFAEAFF
TRBV30	TRBJ2-5	13	CAWRDRTMLTQYF
TRBV28	TRBJ2-7	14	CASREGQGPYEQYF
TRBV5-1	TRBJ2-1	15	CASRDTLAGDNEQFF
TRBV5-6	TRBJ1-2	13	CASTKRRLYGYTF
TRBV11-2	TRBJ2-3	13	CASSVGLLDTQYF
TRBV15	TRBJ1-2	14	CATSRARENYGYTF
TRBV28	TRBJ1-2	13	CASSLAGPYGYTF
TRBV7-2	TRBJ1-3	15	CASSLAAGVGNTIYF
TRBV19	TRBJ1-1	11	CASSFWTEAFF
TRBV27	TRBJ1-6	14	CASSLDRANSPLHF
TRBV4-1	TRBJ1-5	15	CASSHITESNQPQHF
TRBV27	TRBJ1-2	14	CASSPQGQWYGYTF
TRBV5-1	TRBJ2-3	14	CASSLAGSTDTQYF
TRBV21-1	TRBJ1-2	15	CASSLGGRVSFGYTF
TRBV7-2	TRBJ1-4	16	CASSLTGLAGNEKLFF